Following are 16 T cell receptor beta chains from one sample sequenced in a study of cytomegalovirus exposure and HLA in healthy donors. Both 60 Vbeta primers and 13 Jbeta primers went into the PCR. Only in-frame clones appear in the TCRdb table, and some are missing; sequencing was by immunoSEQ multiplex PCR. The table includes some 250,000 clones, 82% detected once. Specimen: PBMCs. These receptors all come from a woman between 40 and 55 years old in good health and CMV-seropositive.

The genes are TRBV6-5 and TRBJ2-7; D perhaps matches TRBD1 (6 bases). V dropped 6 bases and J dropped 7 bases, with 13 bases sitting between them. The V gene's germline CDR1 is MNHEY and CDR2 SVGAGI. CDR3 length: 12 amino acids. Written as DNA, the CDR3 is TGTGCCAGCAGCAGGGGCTGGGGGGAGCAGTACTTC. It translates to CASSRGWGEQYF.

The chain joins TRBV4-2 to TRBJ2-7; the match to TRBD2 covers 10 bases. The CDR3 has 15 residues. The J segment lost 4 bases and the V segment lost 4 bases, leaving 7 bases of the junction unmatched. CDR1 and CDR2 (germline): LGHNA, YNFKEQ. The CDR3 DNA reads TGTGCCAGCAGCCTAGGGGGTAGCGGGGGGTACGAGCAGTACTTC. Its translation: CASSLGGSGGYEQYF.

This clone has just a few counts. The V call is TRBV11-2, the J call TRBJ2-7; TRBD2 agrees at 11 bases. V was clipped by 5 bases and J by 2 bases; unmatched bases: 11. Looked up from germline, CDR1 is SGHAT and CDR2 is FQNNGV. This CDR3 is 17 amino acids long. CDR3 residues: CASSPTPRLAGTYEQYF. In nucleotides, the CDR3 is TGTGCCAGCAGCCCTACCCCCAGACTAGCGGGGACCTACGAGCAGTACTTC.

As for this clone: Other nucleotide sequences in the sample specify the same CDR3. The genes are TRBV6-1 and TRBJ1-5, with 7 bases matching TRBD1. The CDR3 sequence is 15 residues long. CDR1 is MNHNS and CDR2 is SASEGT in the germline V gene. The trim removed 4 bases at V and 0 bases at J, leaving 3 bases unmatched. The CDR3 coding sequence is TGTGCCAGCAGTGGCGGGACAGATAGCAATCAGCCCCAGCATTTT. This gives the protein CASSGGTDSNQPQHF.

This clone has a single count. This chain uses TRBV5-4 with TRBJ1-2, with 8 bases lining up with TRBD1. Germline loops: CDR1 SGHNT, CDR2 YYREEE (reference sequence). The V segment lost 0 bases and the J segment 8 bases; nucleotides outside the gene matches: 6. The length of the CDR3 is 14 residues. CDR3 bases: TGTGCCAGCAGCTTGGTCAGGGGGCCTGGGGGCTACACCTTC. Translation gives CASSLVRGPGGYTF. Supplemented by reference TRBV5-4 and TRBJ1-2, the full variable domain reads ETGVTQSPTHLIKTRGQQVTLRCSSQSGHNTVSWYQQALGQGPQFIFQYYREEENGRGNFPPRFSGLQFPNYSSELNVNALELDDSALYLCASSLVRGPGGYTFGSGTRLTVV.

This chain uses TRBV4-3 with TRBJ1-1; maybe TRBD1 (5 bases). The CDR3 loop spans 15 amino acids. CDR1 and CDR2 from the germline V gene are LGHNA and YSLEER. V lost 1 base to trimming and J lost 0 bases, with 9 bases between them. CDR3 sequence: CASSQAGSLNTEAFF. CDR3 bases: TGCGCCAGCAGCCAAGCAGGGTCTCTGAACACTGAAGCTTTCTTT.

The J gene is TRBJ1-3, the V gene TRBV7-8; D is uncertain. The CDR3 runs 15 residues. Germline V gene lookup returns CDR1 SGHVS and CDR2 FQNEAQ. Trimming stripped 5 bases from V and 4 bases from J, with 15 bases between. DNA for the CDR3: TGTGCCAGCAGCCCTCCAGGTGGTGAGGGAAACACCATATATTTT. This encodes CASSPPGGEGNTIYF.

The rearrangement links TRBV19 to TRBJ1-3; TRBD1 agrees at 7 bases. The CDR3 extends over 13 amino acids. The V segment lost 5 bases and the J segment 8 bases; nucleotides outside the gene matches: 6. Germline V lookup: CDR1 LNHDA, CDR2 SQIVND (reference sequence). CDR3 coding DNA: TGTGCCAGTAGTGTCACAGGGGCCGACACCATATATTTT. Translating it yields CASSVTGADTIYF.

V gene TRBV18 combines with J gene TRBJ2-7; 7 bases match TRBD1. The ends lost 3 bases at V and 5 bases at J; junction bases unmatched: 13. The CDR3 contains 16 residues. Germline values: CDR1 KGHSH, CDR2 LQKENI. CDR3 in DNA: TGTGCCAGCTCACCCTTGGATCTAGGGGGCCAAGACGAGCAGTACTTC. This codes for CASSPLDLGGQDEQYF.

The chain combines TRBV11-2 with TRBJ2-7; 7 bases match TRBD2. CDR3 length: 16 residues. V was clipped by 3 bases and J by 1 base; unmatched bases: 9. Germline loops: CDR1 SGHAT, CDR2 FQNNGV. CDR3 residues: CASSLGGDSFSYEQYF. The CDR3 DNA is TGTGCCAGCAGCTTGGGGGGGGACTCTTTTTCCTACGAGCAGTACTTC.

This chain uses TRBV7-2 with TRBJ2-3; TRBD2 matches 9 bases. Germline CDR1 reads SGHTA; CDR2 reads FQGNSA. The CDR3 runs 15 residues. The J segment lost 6 bases and the V segment lost 5 bases, leaving 9 bases of the junction unmatched. In nucleotides, the CDR3 is TGTGCCAGCAGCGTTGGCGGGGGGGGCCACGATACGCAGTATTTT. Its translation is CASSVGGGGHDTQYF.

This clone was detected a few times. The V and J genes are TRBV9 and TRBJ2-7; weak D call: TRBD1 (5 bases). This CDR3 contains 15 residues. Germline loops: CDR1 SGDLS, CDR2 YYNGEE. V was shortened by 3 bases and J by 3 bases, with 16 bases between the two germline ends. The chain's CDR3 is CASSAQGADYYEQYF. The CDR3, as DNA: TGTGCCAGCAGCGCTCAGGGTGCTGATTACTACGAGCAGTACTTC.

This clone appeared a few times. The chain has TRBV11-3 and TRBJ1-1, with TRBD1 matching over 11 bases. CDR3 size: 14 residues. Per the germline V gene, CDR1 is SGHNT and CDR2 is YENEEA. The trim removed 5 bases at V and 6 bases at J, leaving 5 bases unmatched. In DNA form, the CDR3 reads TGTGCCAGCAGCCCGCAGGGACAGGGGGCTGAAGCTTTCTTT. It yields the protein CASSPQGQGAEAFF.

The chain recombines TRBV5-1 with TRBJ1-2; 7 bases are shared with TRBD1. The CDR3 extends over 13 amino acids. Germline V CDR1 and CDR2: SGHRS, YFSETQ. Losses at the gene ends were 0 bases for V and 7 bases for J; bases not matched to a gene: 3. The CDR3 is CASSLVGGRGYTF. Written as DNA, the CDR3 is TGCGCCAGCAGCTTGGTAGGGGGCCGTGGCTACACCTTC.

V is TRBV25-1 and J is TRBJ1-4; 7 bases are a match to TRBD1. The junction had 2 bases not matched to a gene; V was cut back by 2 bases and J by 8 bases. Looked up from germline, CDR1 is MGHDK and CDR2 is SYGVNS. The CDR3 is made up of 13 amino acids. The CDR3 spells CASSERQGEKLFF. The CDR3 nucleotides are TGTGCCAGCAGTGAACGACAGGGAGAAAAACTGTTTTTT.

The chain employs TRBV9 and TRBJ2-7; D is perhaps TRBD2 (5 bases). This CDR3 comprises 15 residues. The germline V and J ends were trimmed by 2 bases and 3 bases, with 15 bases remaining between them. CDR1 is SGDLS, CDR2 YYNGEE, per germline. CDR3 amino acids: CASSVEVGSGYEQYF. The CDR3 region has the DNA TGTGCCAGCAGCGTGGAGGTGGGATCGGGCTACGAGCAGTACTTC. Using reference TRBV9 and TRBJ2-7 for the parts outside the CDR3, the full variable domain is DSGVTQTPKHLITATGQRVTLRCSPRSGDLSVYWYQQSLDQGLQFLIQYYNGEERAKGNILERFSAQQFPDLHSELNLSSLELGDSALYFCASSVEVGSGYEQYFGPGTRLTVT.